These T cell receptor beta chains were read from a single sample in a study of T cell changes during pregnancy in multiple sclerosis. The repertoire was sequenced with immunoSEQ multiplex PCR; TCRdb's copy has only in-frame clones and lacks some. The table includes some 30,000 clones, 90% detected once. The material sequenced was CD8+ T cells from peripheral blood mononuclear cells, taken in the second trimester of pregnancy. These receptors all stem from a female donor with multiple sclerosis, enrolled in a pregnancy study. CDR3s include the opening cysteine and the closing phenylalanine or tryptophan. A D gene is named only where the DNA matches it firmly. Where a row states a size, it is once, few, many or the class of an expanded clone; other rows omit it.

V gene: TRBV7-2
J gene: TRBJ2-7
D gene: TRBD1
clone size: NA
CDR3 DNA: TGTGCCAGCAGCTTAGGTGTGACAGGGGCATACGAGCAGTACTTC
CDR3 protein: CASSLGVTGAYEQYF

V gene: TRBV5-6
J gene: TRBJ2-7
D gene: NA
clone size: NA
CDR3 DNA: TGTGCCAGCAGCTTCCCGACAGGCCAAGGACTTTACGAGCAGTACTTC
CDR3 protein: CASSFPTGQGLYEQYF

V gene: TRBV5-1
J gene: TRBJ2-5
D gene: NA
clone size: NA
CDR3 DNA: TGCGCCAGCAGCCAGACGGGAGTACGCGGTAAGACCCAGTACTTC
CDR3 protein: CASSQTGVRGKTQYF

V gene: TRBV5-1
J gene: TRBJ2-1
D gene: TRBD2
clone size: NA
CDR3 DNA: TGCGCCAGCCGCGAGGTGCTAGCGGTCAATGAGCAGTTCTTC
CDR3 protein: CASREVLAVNEQFF

V gene: TRBV10-3
J gene: TRBJ1-2
D gene: NA
clone size: NA
CDR3 DNA: TGTGCCATCAGTGAAGCGGATCGGGACTATGGCTACACCTTC
CDR3 protein: CAISEADRDYGYTF

V gene: TRBV7-8
J gene: TRBJ1-5
D gene: NA
clone size: NA
CDR3 DNA: TGTGCCAGCAGCCGGTATTCGGGGGAGAGCCAGCCCCAGCATTTT
CDR3 protein: CASSRYSGESQPQHF

V gene: TRBV21-1
J gene: TRBJ2-4
D gene: NA
clone size: NA
CDR3 DNA: TGTGCCAGCAGCACGGGGCGGGGCCATAGGGGCCAAAACATTCAGTACTTC
CDR3 protein: CASSTGRGHRGQNIQYF

V gene: TRBV4-1
J gene: TRBJ2-5
D gene: NA
clone size: NA
CDR3 DNA: TGCGCCAGCAGCCAAGTAGACAGGGGAGGGGAGACCCAGTACTTC
CDR3 protein: CASSQVDRGGETQYF

V gene: TRBV5-4
J gene: TRBJ2-2
D gene: NA
clone size: NA
CDR3 DNA: TGTGCCAGCAGCTTGGCACAGGGACCTCTCAGGGAGCTGTTTTTT
CDR3 protein: CASSLAQGPLRELFF

V gene: TRBV6-1
J gene: TRBJ2-7
D gene: NA
clone size: NA
CDR3 DNA: TGTGCCAGCAGTGAATCGGAGTACTACGAGCAGTACTTC
CDR3 protein: CASSESEYYEQYF

V gene: TRBV5-6
J gene: TRBJ2-7
D gene: TRBD2
clone size: NA
CDR3 DNA: TGTGCCAGCAGCTCCGGGACTAGCGGCTACGAGCAGTACTTC
CDR3 protein: CASSSGTSGYEQYF

V gene: TRBV29-1
J gene: TRBJ2-7
D gene: NA
clone size: once
CDR3 DNA: TGCAGCGTTGAGGACTGGTCCTACGAGCAGTACTTC
CDR3 protein: CSVEDWSYEQYF

V gene: TRBV5-6
J gene: TRBJ2-3
D gene: NA
clone size: NA
CDR3 DNA: TGTGCCAGCAGCTTACAGACAGATACGCAGTATTTT
CDR3 protein: CASSLQTDTQYF

V gene: TRBV11-2
J gene: TRBJ2-5
D gene: TRBD2
clone size: many
CDR3 DNA: TGTGCCAGCAGCTCTCTCACTAGCGGGGTGACCCAGTACTTC
CDR3 protein: CASSSLTSGVTQYF

V gene: TRBV7-9
J gene: TRBJ2-7
D gene: TRBD2
clone size: few
CDR3 DNA: TGTGCCAGCAGCTTTCCAACCGGGAGGGCCTACGAGCAGTACTTC
CDR3 protein: CASSFPTGRAYEQYF

V gene: TRBV13
J gene: TRBJ1-1
D gene: TRBD1
clone size: NA
CDR3 DNA: TGTGCCAGCAGCTCAACGACAGGGGAGGCATGGGAAGCTTTCTTT
CDR3 protein: CASSSTTGEAWEAFF

V gene: TRBV5-6
J gene: TRBJ2-7
D gene: TRBD2
clone size: NA
CDR3 DNA: TGTGCCAGCAGCTGGGGACTAGCGGGAGGCCCCTACGAGCAGTACTTC
CDR3 protein: CASSWGLAGGPYEQYF

V gene: TRBV2
J gene: TRBJ2-7
D gene: TRBD2
clone size: NA
CDR3 DNA: TGTGCCACCAAGGCGGGGGTCGAGCGGTACTTC
CDR3 protein: CATKAGVERYF

V gene: TRBV4-1
J gene: TRBJ2-7
D gene: TRBD2
clone size: NA
CDR3 DNA: TGCGCCAGCAGTCTCACTAGCGGCCCCTACGAGCAGTACTTC
CDR3 protein: CASSLTSGPYEQYF

V gene: TRBV5-4
J gene: TRBJ1-6
D gene: NA
clone size: NA
CDR3 DNA: TGTGCCAGCAGCTGGCGGGGGAGGTATTCACCCCTCCACTTT
CDR3 protein: CASSWRGRYSPLHF

V gene: TRBV28
J gene: TRBJ2-7
D gene: NA
clone size: NA
CDR3 DNA: TGTGCCAGCAGTGCCGTCGACTACCCCTACGAGCAGTACTTC
CDR3 protein: CASSAVDYPYEQYF

V gene: TRBV7-9
J gene: TRBJ2-2
D gene: NA
clone size: NA
CDR3 DNA: TGTGCCAGCAGCATAAACAGGGCCCCGAACACCGGGGAGCTGTTTTTT
CDR3 protein: CASSINRAPNTGELFF

V gene: TRBV7-9
J gene: TRBJ2-1
D gene: NA
clone size: NA
CDR3 DNA: TGTGCCAGCAGCCAGAACAGGGCTGAGCAGTTCTTC
CDR3 protein: CASSQNRAEQFF

V gene: TRBV29-1
J gene: TRBJ2-7
D gene: TRBD2
clone size: NA
CDR3 DNA: TGCAGCGTTGAATGGTTAGCGGGAGACGTCTACGAGCAGTACTTC
CDR3 protein: CSVEWLAGDVYEQYF

V gene: TRBV5-1
J gene: TRBJ2-3
D gene: TRBD1
clone size: NA
CDR3 DNA: TGCGCCAGCAGCCACGGGACAGGGGAGGCAGATACGCAGTATTTT
CDR3 protein: CASSHGTGEADTQYF

V gene: TRBV7-7
J gene: TRBJ2-5
D gene: NA
clone size: once
CDR3 DNA: TGTGCTAGCAGCTTACCGGCAGGGTTGGGTGAGACCCAGTACTTC
CDR3 protein: CASSLPAGLGETQYF

V gene: TRBV30
J gene: TRBJ2-7
D gene: NA
clone size: NA
CDR3 DNA: TGTGCCTGGAGTGACCGCCCCCAGACAGGCTACTACGAGCAGTACTTC
CDR3 protein: CAWSDRPQTGYYEQYF

V gene: TRBV28
J gene: TRBJ2-1
D gene: TRBD2
clone size: NA
CDR3 DNA: TGTGCCAGCAGAGGACTAGAGGGGAATGAGCAGTTCTTC
CDR3 protein: CASRGLEGNEQFF

V gene: TRBV5-5
J gene: TRBJ1-2
D gene: TRBD1
clone size: NA
CDR3 DNA: TGTGCCAGCAGTGTGCTGACAGGGACAAGGAATGGCTACACCTTC
CDR3 protein: CASSVLTGTRNGYTF

V gene: TRBV7-6
J gene: TRBJ1-1
D gene: NA
clone size: NA
CDR3 DNA: TGTGCCAGCAGCCCCCTAGTCCAGGGTAAGGCTGAAGCTTTCTTT
CDR3 protein: CASSPLVQGKAEAFF

V gene: TRBV6-1
J gene: TRBJ2-3
D gene: TRBD2
clone size: NA
CDR3 DNA: TGTGCCAGCAGTGGTCCCCTAGCGGGTGTCACAGATACGCAGTATTTT
CDR3 protein: CASSGPLAGVTDTQYF

V gene: TRBV28
J gene: TRBJ1-1
D gene: NA
clone size: NA
CDR3 DNA: TGTGCCAGCAGTTCTCTCGGGATCTCAATGAACACTGAAGCTTTCTTT
CDR3 protein: CASSSLGISMNTEAFF

V gene: TRBV11-3
J gene: TRBJ2-7
D gene: TRBD1
clone size: NA
CDR3 DNA: TGTGCCAGCAGTCCCGCGGGACAGGGAATCTACGAGCAGTACTTC
CDR3 protein: CASSPAGQGIYEQYF

V gene: TRBV23-1
J gene: TRBJ2-7
D gene: NA
clone size: once
CDR3 DNA: TGCGCCCCCATCCCCGGTGTTACCTACGAGCAGTACTTC
CDR3 protein: CAPIPGVTYEQYF

V gene: TRBV7-9
J gene: TRBJ2-1
D gene: NA
clone size: once
CDR3 DNA: TGTGCCAGCAGCTTAGTTGAGAAGGCGGATGAGCAGTTCTTC
CDR3 protein: CASSLVEKADEQFF

V gene: TRBV6-5
J gene: TRBJ1-2
D gene: NA
clone size: once
CDR3 DNA: TGTGCCAGCAGTTACTCGACAGGCGAGAGGGGATATGGCTACACCTTC
CDR3 protein: CASSYSTGERGYGYTF

V gene: TRBV7-9
J gene: TRBJ2-1
D gene: NA
clone size: NA
CDR3 DNA: TGTGCCAGCAGCTTAGCTCTTCTATACAATGAGCAGTTCTTC
CDR3 protein: CASSLALLYNEQFF

V gene: TRBV6-6
J gene: TRBJ2-2
D gene: NA
clone size: NA
CDR3 DNA: TGTGCCAGCAGTTACTCCAACAGGGAGAACACCGGGGAGCTGTTTTTT
CDR3 protein: CASSYSNRENTGELFF

V gene: TRBV6-1
J gene: TRBJ2-1
D gene: TRBD1
clone size: NA
CDR3 DNA: TGTGCCAGCAGGGGGGACAGGGGCAATGAGCAGTTCTTC
CDR3 protein: CASRGDRGNEQFF

V gene: TRBV6-4
J gene: TRBJ2-1
D gene: NA
clone size: NA
CDR3 DNA: TGTGCCAGCAGTGACGGGCCAGAGAGTGAGCAGTTCTTC
CDR3 protein: CASSDGPESEQFF

V gene: TRBV27
J gene: TRBJ1-1
D gene: NA
clone size: once
CDR3 DNA: TGTGCCAGCTTTTCGGCGAGGATGAACACTGAAGCTTTCTTT
CDR3 protein: CASFSARMNTEAFF

V gene: TRBV4-1
J gene: TRBJ2-3
D gene: TRBD2
clone size: NA
CDR3 DNA: TGCGCCAGCAGCCAAGTTTTGTCCGGGACTAGCGCAGATACGCAGTATTTT
CDR3 protein: CASSQVLSGTSADTQYF

V gene: TRBV9
J gene: TRBJ1-1
D gene: NA
clone size: NA
CDR3 DNA: TGTGCCAGCAGCGGATCAGCGCGGCAGACCCATTCCGGAGGAGCTTTCTTT
CDR3 protein: CASSGSARQTHSGGAFF

V gene: TRBV5-1
J gene: TRBJ1-1
D gene: NA
clone size: few
CDR3 DNA: TGCGCCAGCAACTTGAAACAGGGAATGAACACTGAAGCTTTCTTT
CDR3 protein: CASNLKQGMNTEAFF

V gene: TRBV9
J gene: TRBJ2-1
D gene: NA
clone size: NA
CDR3 DNA: TGTGCCAGCAGCGCCTCTAGCGTTGACCTCAATGAGCAGTTCTTC
CDR3 protein: CASSASSVDLNEQFF